This T cell receptor (beta chain) was documented in a study of identical twins. Study results and limitations: Those out-of-frame alpha sequences shared by twins showed an excess of low generation probability. Cord blood beta clonotypes that were abundant carried fewer insertions, and memory repertoires showed no such trend.

Unique molecular identifiers were present on cDNA, and template switching added a universal primer site. TCRdb recomputed calls from the 5' RACE reads with MiXCR, one row per CDR3 protein. The data show about 700,000 distinct CDR3 sequences, roughly 6% seen once. Deletions cut 0 bases from V and 3 bases from J, with 11 bases between. The CDR3 totals 15 residues. The V gene's germline CDR1 is MNHEY and CDR2 SVGAGI. This clonotype was seen a handful of times. Its antigen is as yet unknown. The sequence derives from a man aged 18 to 29 in good health. V and J are TRBV6-5 and TRBJ2-5; the D is unclear. The sample comprised naive T cells sorted from blood. The CDR3 bases are TGTGCCAGCAGTTACTCGTCGGTTCACAAAGAGACCCAGTACTTC. As protein: CASSYSSVHKETQYF.